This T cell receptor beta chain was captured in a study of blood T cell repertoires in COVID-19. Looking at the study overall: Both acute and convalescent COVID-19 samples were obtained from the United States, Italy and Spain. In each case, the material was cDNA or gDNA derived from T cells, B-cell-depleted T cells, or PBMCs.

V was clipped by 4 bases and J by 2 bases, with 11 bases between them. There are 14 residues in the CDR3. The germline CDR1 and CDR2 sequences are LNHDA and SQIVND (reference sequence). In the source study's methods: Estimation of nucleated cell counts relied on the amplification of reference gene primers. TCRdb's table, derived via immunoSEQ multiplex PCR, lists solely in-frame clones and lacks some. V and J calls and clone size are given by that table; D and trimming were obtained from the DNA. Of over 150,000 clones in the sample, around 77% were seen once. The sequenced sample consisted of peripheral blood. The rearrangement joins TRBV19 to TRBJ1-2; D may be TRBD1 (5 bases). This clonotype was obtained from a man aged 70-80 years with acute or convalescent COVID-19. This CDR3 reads CASSSQGANYGYTF. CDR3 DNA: TGTGCCAGTAGTAGTCAAGGGGCGAACTATGGCTACACCTTC.